By share, the clone carrying this TCR beta chain counts as medium-sized. The target antigen is unknown. The sample belongs to a study of T cells after yellow fever vaccination. V dropped 3 bases and J dropped 8 bases, with 13 bases sitting between them. The CDR3 consists of 13 residues. Generation of TCR cDNA used 5'RACE template switching (which added a universal primer site and UMIs). Via MiXCR, TCRdb re-called the 5' RACE reads, giving one row per CDR3 protein. Among about 170,000 distinct CDR3 sequences listed, 11% were seen once. Study-wide findings and caveats: The booster response re-showed most primary clones: more than 95% CD4, around 90% CD8.

The chain uses TRBV12-3 or TRBV12-4 and TRBJ1-2, with unresolved D. This receptor was identified in a man between 18 and 35 years old who received the YFV17D yellow fever vaccine. The starting material was CD8+ T cells sorted from PBMCs, obtained 15 days after the yellow fever booster vaccination. The CDR3 reads CASSFNSLRGYTF. The CDR3 DNA is TGTGCCAGCAGTTTTAACAGCTTGAGGGGCTACACCTTC.